This T cell receptor beta chain originates from a study of blood T cell repertoires in COVID-19. Methods used by the authors: Quantification of nucleated cells was approximated via reference gene primer amplification. TCRdb keeps only in-frame clones here, not all; method: immunoSEQ multiplex PCR. The D gene and trimming were derived from the DNA, and the V and J assignments and clone size from that table. The repertoire has 250,000 to 350,000 clones, 70% to 90% of them found once; the top ten carry roughly 4%. The CDR3 spans 13 residues. J gave up 5 bases and V 5 bases, and 4 bases lay outside the gene matches. Germline V gene sequence: CDR1 SGHDN, CDR2 FVKESK. Donors in Cohort 3 who had recovered were those with two negative PCRs, healthcare professional clearance, or resolution of their symptoms.

The chain employs TRBV14 and TRBJ2-3; 7 nucleotides match TRBD1. Sequencing used PBMCs or T cells enriched from blood (not recorded which). The source is a woman between 25 and 40 years old who had recovered from COVID-19. CDR3 nucleotides: TGTGCCAGCAGCTTGCAGGGGGTAGATACGCAGTATTTT. It codes for CASSLQGVDTQYF.